Shown below are 14 T cell receptor beta chains from a single sample sequenced in a study of technical replicates of blood from several donors. Measured with immunoSEQ multiplex PCR; TCRdb has only the in-frame clones, and not every one. Of about 70,000 clones in the sample, roughly 96% were seen once. The sequencing sample was made of T cells isolated from PBMCs. Receptors were obtained from a human donor in good health.

This clone was detected once. V gene TRBV12-2 combines with J gene TRBJ2-7; the table's D call TRBD2 went unverified against the DNA. TRBV12-2 is a listed pseudogene. This CDR3 region has 16 residues. The CDR3 sequence is CASRGLTRPGLAVQYF. The CDR3 bases are TGTGCAAGTCGCGGTTTAACACGCCCGGGACTAGCGGTACAGTACTTC.

The rearrangement links TRBV28 to TRBJ1-2, with TRBD1 matching 12 bases. V was clipped by 6 bases and J by 8 bases; unmatched bases: 10. The CDR3 length is 15 residues. CDR1 MDHEN and CDR2 SYDVKM come from the germline V gene. The CDR3 region has the DNA TGTGCCAGCAGCCGTCGGGGACAGGGGGCTCGAGGCTACACCTTC. This codes for CASSRRGQGARGYTF.

The V call is TRBV5-1, the J call TRBJ2-3; 8 positions match TRBD1. J was trimmed by 0 bases and V by 1 base; bases with no gene match: 13. Germline CDR1 SGHRS, CDR2 YFSETQ. The CDR3 sequence is 19 residues long. CDR3 sequence reads: CASSLLVNTGQASTDTQYF. DNA of the CDR3: TGCGCCAGCAGCTTGTTAGTCAATACGGGACAGGCTAGCACAGATACGCAGTATTTT.

J is TRBJ2-7 and V is TRBV30, with 7 nucleotides matching TRBD1. V was pared by 5 bases and J by 1 base, with 2 bases of the junction left unmatched. CDR1 and CDR2 (germline): GTSNPN, SVGIG (reference sequence). This CDR3 region has 12 residues. The CDR3 DNA reads as TGTGCCTGGGCGACAGGGTCCTACGAGCAGTACTTC. As protein: CAWATGSYEQYF.

The genes are TRBV18 and TRBJ2-2; weak D call: TRBD1 (6 bases). V was pared by 3 bases and J by 4 bases, with 18 bases between. The CDR3 is made up of 17 amino acids. Germline loops: CDR1 KGHSH, CDR2 LQKENI. This CDR3 reads CASSPGQDRPFTGELFF. CDR3 DNA: TGTGCCAGCTCACCGGGTCAGGACAGACCCTTCACCGGGGAGCTGTTTTTT.

The CDR3 reads CASAEPYNEQFF. As DNA, the CDR3 is TGTGCCAGCGCAGAACCTTACAATGAGCAGTTCTTC. The chain recombines TRBV6-4 with TRBJ2-1, with D unresolved. With 8 bases removed from V and 4 bases from J, the gap between germline ends came to 9 bases. Germline lookup yields CDR1 MRHNA and CDR2 SNTAGT. CDR3 length: 12 residues.

V is TRBV11-2 and J is TRBJ2-7, with a possible D match to TRBD1 (6 bases). V was cut by 5 bases and J by 5 bases, with 19 bases left in between. CDR1 and CDR2 (germline): SGHAT, FQNNGV. The CDR3 totals 15 residues. For the CDR3, the DNA is TGTGCCAGCAGCCCGACGACCACAGGGTACCACGAGCAGTACTTC. Protein: CASSPTTTGYHEQYF.

The chain has TRBV27 and TRBJ2-2, with 9 bases fitting TRBD2. The CDR3 is 18 residues long. Germline V gene sequence: CDR1 MNHEY, CDR2 SMNVEV (reference sequence). V lost 2 bases and J lost 4; bases outside the gene matches: 11. The DNA for the CDR3 is TGTGCCAGCAGTTTAAATCGCGGGAGGGCCTATGGCACCGGGGAGCTGTTTTTT. Translation: CASSLNRGRAYGTGELFF.

DNA of the CDR3: TGTGCCAGCAGGGTCAGGGGGAGTTCGAGCACCGGGGAGCTGTTTTTT. This gives the protein CASRVRGSSSTGELFF. This chain connects TRBV2 to TRBJ2-2; 7 bases fit TRBD1. CDR3 length equals 16 residues. The V segment lost 6 bases and the J segment 4 bases; nucleotides outside the gene matches: 11. Germline V gene data show CDR1 as SNHLY and CDR2 as FYNNEI.

This rearrangement joins TRBV4-2 to TRBJ2-2; 12 bases agree with TRBD2. V gave up 1 base and J gave up 6 bases; unmatched junction bases: 3. CDR1 and CDR2 from the germline V gene are LGHNA and YNFKEQ. CDR3 length: 16 residues. The CDR3 loop reads CASSQGASGRAGELFF. The CDR3 region has the DNA TGTGCCAGCAGCCAAGGGGCTAGCGGGAGGGCCGGGGAGCTGTTTTTT.

This clone was observed once. The V and J genes are TRBV27 and TRBJ2-7; 7 positions match TRBD2. J gave up 5 bases and V 1 base, and 8 bases lay outside the gene matches. The CDR3 has 15 residues. Per the germline V gene, CDR1 is MNHEY and CDR2 is SMNVEV (reference sequence). The CDR3 loop is CASSLFGEGVHEQYF. The CDR3 coding sequence is TGTGCCAGCAGTTTATTCGGGGAGGGTGTCCACGAGCAGTACTTC.

The chain has TRBV28 and TRBJ2-7; TRBD1 matches at 7 bases. The germline CDR1 and CDR2 sequences are MDHEN and SYDVKM. This CDR3 is built from 14 residues. V dropped 6 bases and J dropped 4; count of bases not matched to a gene: 9. CDR3 in amino acids: CASSITGELYEQYF. The CDR3 bases are TGTGCCAGCAGCATCACAGGGGAATTATACGAGCAGTACTTC.

J is TRBJ1-4 and V is TRBV10-1, with D hard to call. V lost 3 bases to trimming and J lost 3 bases, with 14 bases between them. The CDR3 loop spans 16 amino acids. Germline lookup yields CDR1 WNHNN and CDR2 SYGVQD (reference sequence). The CDR3 spells CASSDGPTAANEKLFF. DNA for the CDR3: TGCGCCAGCAGTGACGGACCCACAGCGGCTAATGAAAAACTGTTTTTT.

The chain recombines TRBV6-5 with TRBJ1-1; D is unclear. CDR1 MNHEY and CDR2 SVGAGI come from the germline V gene. The CDR3 contains 15 residues. V was clipped by 0 bases and J by 8 bases, with 16 bases between them. The CDR3 region is CASSYSGGKTGEAFF. CDR3 in DNA: TGTGCCAGCAGTTACTCGGGCGGTAAGACGGGAGAAGCTTTCTTT.